The next 25 T cell receptor beta chains were all read from a single sample in a study of blood T cell repertoires in COVID-19. Some clones are missing from TCRdb's copy, which holds only in-frame ones; the method was immunoSEQ multiplex PCR. The table records around 100,000 clones, roughly nine tenths of them present only once. The source material was peripheral blood. These receptors were taken from a man aged 25-45 years in a cohort sampled during active COVID-19.

This clone occurred a few times. This chain joins TRBV5-4 and TRBJ2-1; weak D call: TRBD1 (6 bases). Germline V gene data show CDR1 as SGHNT and CDR2 as YYREEE (reference sequence). The CDR3 covers 15 residues. V lost 1 base and J 0 bases, leaving 8 bases between the germline ends. Written as DNA, the CDR3 is TGTGCCAGCAGCTTGCAGGGGAGCTCCTACAATGAGCAGTTCTTC. Amino acid sequence: CASSLQGSSYNEQFF.

The rearrangement links TRBV6-5 to TRBJ2-4, with D tentatively TRBD2 (6 bases). Germline assignment: CDR1 MNHEY and CDR2 SVGAGI. The CDR3 is 14 amino acids. V was clipped by 6 bases and J by 0 bases, with 9 bases between them. The CDR3 bases are TGTGCCAGCAGCCGCGGGGTAGCCAAAAACATTCAGTACTTC. Translated: CASSRGVAKNIQYF.

V and J are TRBV9 and TRBJ2-7, with 10 positions matching TRBD1. Germline loops: CDR1 SGDLS, CDR2 YYNGEE. J gave up 6 bases and V 0 bases, and 6 bases lay outside the gene matches. The length of the CDR3 is 15 residues. CDR3 loop: CASSVGGTGDGEQYF. The CDR3 DNA sequence: TGTGCCAGCAGCGTAGGGGGGACAGGGGATGGCGAGCAGTACTTC.

V and J are TRBV6-5 and TRBJ1-2, with D uncertain. Per germline, CDR1 MNHEY and CDR2 SVGAGI. V was trimmed by 7 bases and J by 10 bases, leaving 10 bases between them. The CDR3 is made up of 10 amino acids. The CDR3 nucleotides are TGTGCCAGCATAGGCACAGTCTACACCTTC. Residues: CASIGTVYTF.

The chain joins TRBV30 to TRBJ1-5; D might be TRBD1 (6 bases). Trimming left V 1 base short and J 5 bases short, with 9 bases between. CDR1 is GTSNPN and CDR2 is SVGIG in the germline V gene (reference sequence). This CDR3 has 13 amino acids. CDR3 in DNA: TGTGCCTGGAGTGGGGCAGGGGATCAGCCCCAGCATTTT. Residues: CAWSGAGDQPQHF.

The V and J genes are TRBV18 and TRBJ1-3; perhaps TRBD1 as D (6 bases). Germline V lookup: CDR1 KGHSH, CDR2 LQKENI. The CDR3 has 13 amino acids. Trimming stripped 7 bases from V and 1 base from J, with 8 bases between. The CDR3 reads CASLTGSGNTIYF. Here the CDR3 DNA reads TGTGCCAGCTTGACAGGATCTGGAAACACCATATATTTT.

The rearrangement joins TRBV10-3 to TRBJ2-2, with 7 bases that match TRBD2. Germline CDR1 and CDR2: ENHRY and SYGVKD. The trim removed 4 bases at V and 7 bases at J, leaving 3 bases unmatched. The length of the CDR3 is 13 residues. CDR3 in DNA: TGTGCCATCAGTGGTCAGCGGGACGGGGAGCTGTTTTTT. Translation gives CAISGQRDGELFF.

The chain couples TRBV5-6 to TRBJ2-1; D unclear. The CDR3 extends over 17 amino acids. Germline V gives CDR1 SGHDT, CDR2 YYEEEE. V was shortened by 2 bases and J by 3 bases, with 18 bases between the two germline ends. CDR3 sequence: CASSFSLAALHYNEQFF. The CDR3 DNA is TGTGCCAGCAGCTTTTCGCTGGCCGCCCTTCACTACAATGAGCAGTTCTTC. The full variable domain, rest sourced from reference TRBV5-6 and TRBJ2-1, is DAGVTQSPTHLIKTRGQQVTLRCSPKSGHDTVSWYQQALGQGPQFIFQYYEEEERQRGNFPDRFSGHQFPNYSSELNVNALLLGDSALYLCASSFSLAALHYNEQFFGPGTRLTVL.

This chain's CDR3 is CASSLLGGNSPLHF. The CDR3 DNA reads as TGTGCCAGCAGTTTATTAGGGGGCAATTCACCCCTCCACTTT. The V and J genes are TRBV28 and TRBJ1-6; TRBD1 matches 7 bases. Germline V gives CDR1 MDHEN, CDR2 SYDVKM. The CDR3 sequence is 14 residues long. V shed 1 base and J 7 bases; nucleotides not matched to a gene: 1.

The genes are TRBV7-2 and TRBJ2-1, with 9 nucleotides matching TRBD1. V trimming: 5 bases; J trimming: 15 bases; junction bases outside the gene matches: 14. CDR3 size: 14 residues. Germline CDR1 SGHTA, CDR2 FQGNSA. The CDR3 DNA sequence: TGTGCCAGCAGCCAAACCCTTCGACAGGGGGTTCCGTTCTTC. It specifies CASSQTLRQGVPFF.

The chain carries TRBV7-2 and TRBJ2-3, with a tentative D call TRBD1 (5 bases). V lost 5 bases and J 2 bases, leaving 14 bases between the germline ends. In germline, CDR1 is SGHTA, CDR2 FQGNSA. This CDR3 comprises 15 residues. CDR3 protein: CASSQTELYTDTQYF. CDR3 nucleotide sequence: TGTGCCAGCAGCCAGACAGAGTTATACACAGATACGCAGTATTTT.

In its sample, this clone was seen once. The rearrangement links TRBV9 to TRBJ2-3, with D perhaps TRBD1 (6 bases). The CDR3 is 17 residues long. V was pared by 6 bases and J by 3 bases, with 23 bases between. CDR1 SGDLS and CDR2 YYNGEE come from the germline V gene. In nucleotides, the CDR3 is TGTGCCAGCACCCGAACAGGGCGGACTGCAGGGACAGATACGCAGTATTTT. Translation: CASTRTGRTAGTDTQYF.

V is TRBV6-5 and J is TRBJ2-7; TRBD1 is a possible D gene (6 bases). V lost 7 bases to trimming and J lost 5 bases, with 18 bases between them. CDR1 MNHEY and CDR2 SVGAGI come from the germline V gene. This CDR3 has 14 amino acids. DNA for the CDR3: TGTGCCAGCATCCGGGACACCTCTGTCGACGAGCAGTACTTC. It specifies CASIRDTSVDEQYF.

V gene TRBV6-5 combines with J gene TRBJ2-5, with D unclear. This CDR3 contains 13 residues. Trimming shortened V by 6 bases and J by 1 base, and 9 bases separated the two germline ends. CDR1 is MNHEY and CDR2 is SVGAGI in the germline V gene. The CDR3 sequence: CASSRRSQETQYF. DNA for the CDR3: TGTGCCAGCAGCCGCAGAAGCCAAGAGACCCAGTACTTC.

V and J are TRBV7-2 and TRBJ2-7; TRBD2 agrees at 9 bases. With V trimmed by 5 bases and J by 1 base, 6 bases remained unmatched. Looked up from germline, CDR1 is SGHTA and CDR2 is FQGNSA. This CDR3 has 15 residues. The CDR3 DNA reads TGTGCCAGCAGCCTTAGCGGGGGCGTTTCCTACGAGCAGTACTTC. Protein product: CASSLSGGVSYEQYF.

This clone appeared a single time. The chain links TRBV19 to TRBJ1-1, with 9 bases identical to TRBD1. CDR1 is LNHDA and CDR2 is SQIVND in the germline V gene (reference sequence). The J segment lost 0 bases and the V segment lost 8 bases, leaving 13 bases of the junction unmatched. This CDR3 has 17 amino acids. The CDR3 loop is CASLRGTGFGMNTEAFF. In DNA, the CDR3 is TGTGCCAGTCTCCGTGGGACAGGGTTCGGAATGAACACTGAAGCTTTCTTT.

The chain combines TRBV9 with TRBJ2-2, with 9 nucleotides matching TRBD2. This CDR3 is 14 amino acids long. With 4 bases clipped from V and 6 bases from J, the junction kept 4 bases outside the gene matches. CDR1 is SGDLS, CDR2 YYNGEE, per germline. In nucleotides, the CDR3 is TGTGCCAGCAGCCTCCGCGGGGGGGCCGGGGAGCTGTTTTTT. It translates to CASSLRGGAGELFF.

This rearrangement joins TRBV7-8 to TRBJ1-6; no clear D. This CDR3 contains 15 residues. V was trimmed by 1 base and J by 7 bases, leaving 11 bases between them. Looked up from germline, CDR1 is SGHVS and CDR2 is FQNEAQ. CDR3 loop: CASSLDPGSNSPLHF. CDR3 DNA: TGTGCCAGCAGCTTAGACCCGGGAAGCAATTCACCCCTCCACTTT.

There are a few counts of this clone. The V gene is TRBV29-1, the J gene TRBJ2-3, with a tentative D call TRBD2 (6 bases). This CDR3 contains 14 residues. Trimming took off 5 bases at V and 0 bases at J, with 12 bases between the two ends. Germline-derived CDR1 and CDR2 are SQVTM and ANQGSEA. The CDR3 DNA is TGCAGCGTTATTCAGGCGGGGAGCACAGATACGCAGTATTTT. It translates to CSVIQAGSTDTQYF.

V gene TRBV5-8 combines with J gene TRBJ1-4, with D possibly being TRBD1 (6 bases). CDR1 is SGHTS, CDR2 YDEGEE, per germline. V was shortened by 7 bases and J by 11 bases, with 21 bases between the two germline ends. CDR3 length: 14 residues. This chain's CDR3 is CASGWATGPVKLFF. The DNA for the CDR3 is TGTGCCAGCGGTTGGGCGACAGGACCCGTCAAACTGTTTTTT.

The V gene is TRBV6-2 or TRBV6-3, the J gene TRBJ2-7, with TRBD2 as a possible D gene (6 bases). The V end lost 3 bases, the J end lost 1 base, and 7 bases lay between the germline ends. CDR3 size: 13 residues. CDR1 is MNHEY and CDR2 is SVGEGT in the germline V gene. CDR3: CASSYGGSYEQYF. The CDR3 region has the DNA TGTGCCAGCAGTTATGGGGGGTCCTACGAGCAGTACTTC.

The chain couples TRBV30 to TRBJ2-7; 8 positions match TRBD1. Trimming removed 3 bases from V and 0 bases from J; junction bases left unmatched: 16. CDR3 length: 18 amino acids. Germline V gene data show CDR1 as GTSNPN and CDR2 as SVGIG (reference sequence). The CDR3 DNA reads as TGTGCCTGGAGCAGGGGCGAGCAGGGGGCGACGAGCTCCTACGAGCAGTACTTC. Its protein is CAWSRGEQGATSSYEQYF.

This clone was detected many times. The rearrangement uses TRBV7-9 and TRBJ1-1; 8 nucleotides agree with TRBD1. V lost 1 base and J lost 5; bases outside the gene matches: 6. The germline CDR1 and CDR2 sequences are SEHNR and FQNEAQ (reference sequence). This CDR3 spans 15 amino acids. This CDR3 is CASSLVLQGDTEAFF. CDR3 sequence (DNA): TGTGCCAGCAGCTTAGTGTTACAGGGGGATACTGAAGCTTTCTTT.

This rearrangement joins TRBV18 to TRBJ2-5; 11 nucleotides line up with TRBD2. Germline assignment: CDR1 KGHSH and CDR2 LQKENI. CDR3 length: 16 residues. V lost 0 bases to trimming and J lost 4 bases; unmatched junction nucleotides: 4. CDR3 sequence: CASSPPPSGGPETQYF. As DNA, the CDR3 is TGTGCCAGCTCACCACCTCCTAGCGGGGGGCCAGAGACCCAGTACTTC.

This clone was counted a single time. The chain couples TRBV28 to TRBJ1-2; 7 nucleotides match TRBD1. J was trimmed by 5 bases and V by 6 bases; bases with no gene match: 9. CDR3 length: 14 residues. The germline V gene has CDR1 MDHEN and CDR2 SYDVKM. As DNA, the CDR3 is TGTGCCAGCAGCCTGAACAGGGGTCGTTATGGCTACACCTTC. It translates to CASSLNRGRYGYTF.